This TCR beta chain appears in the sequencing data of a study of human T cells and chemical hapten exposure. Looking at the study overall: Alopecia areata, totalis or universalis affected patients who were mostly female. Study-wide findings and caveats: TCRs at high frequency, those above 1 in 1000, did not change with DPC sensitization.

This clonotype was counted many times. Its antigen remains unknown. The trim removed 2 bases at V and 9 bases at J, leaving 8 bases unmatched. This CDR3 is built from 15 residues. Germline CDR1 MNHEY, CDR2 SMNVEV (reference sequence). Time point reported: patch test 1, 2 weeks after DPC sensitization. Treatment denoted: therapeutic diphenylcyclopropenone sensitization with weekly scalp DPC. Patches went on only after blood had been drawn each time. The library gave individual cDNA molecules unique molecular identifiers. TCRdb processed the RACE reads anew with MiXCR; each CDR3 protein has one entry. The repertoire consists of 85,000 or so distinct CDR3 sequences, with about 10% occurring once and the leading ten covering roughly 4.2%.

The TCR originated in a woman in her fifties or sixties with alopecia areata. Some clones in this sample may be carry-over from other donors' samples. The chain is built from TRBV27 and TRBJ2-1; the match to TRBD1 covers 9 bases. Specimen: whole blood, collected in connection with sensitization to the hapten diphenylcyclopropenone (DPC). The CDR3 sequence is CASSLTQGAQVEQFF. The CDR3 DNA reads TGTGCCAGCAGTTTAACACAGGGGGCGCAAGTTGAGCAGTTCTTC.